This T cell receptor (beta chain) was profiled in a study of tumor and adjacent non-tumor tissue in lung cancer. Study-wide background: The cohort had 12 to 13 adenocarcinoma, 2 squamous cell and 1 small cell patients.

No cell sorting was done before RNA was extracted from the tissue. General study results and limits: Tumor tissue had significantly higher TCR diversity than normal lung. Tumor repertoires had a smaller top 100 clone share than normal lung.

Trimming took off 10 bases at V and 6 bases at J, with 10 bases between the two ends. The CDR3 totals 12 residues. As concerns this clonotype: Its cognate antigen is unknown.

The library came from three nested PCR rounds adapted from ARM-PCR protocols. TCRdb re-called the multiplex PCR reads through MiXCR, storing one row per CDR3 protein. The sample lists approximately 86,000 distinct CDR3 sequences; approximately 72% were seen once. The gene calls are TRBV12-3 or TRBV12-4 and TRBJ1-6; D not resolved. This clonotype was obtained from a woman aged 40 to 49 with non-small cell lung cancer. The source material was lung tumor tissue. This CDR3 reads CANRTPNSPLHF. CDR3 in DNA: TGTGCCAACAGAACTCCTAATTCACCCCTCCACTTT.